This TCR beta chain stems from a study of technical replicates of blood from several donors. CDR1 is MGHRA, CDR2 YSYEKL, per germline. Deletions cut 1 base from V and 6 bases from J, with 10 bases between. The CDR3 consists of 14 residues. Generated by immunoSEQ multiplex PCR, the TCRdb table keeps only in-frame clones and is missing some. The table records about 88,000 clones, 94% of them present only once. This chain connects TRBV4-1 to TRBJ2-1; D not certain. Sequencing was performed on T cells isolated from PBMCs. This clonotype was sampled from a human donor in good health. For the CDR3, the DNA is TGCGCCAGCAGCCAAGGTTCCGTAGTCAATGAGCAGTTCTTC. This translates into CASSQGSVVNEQFF.